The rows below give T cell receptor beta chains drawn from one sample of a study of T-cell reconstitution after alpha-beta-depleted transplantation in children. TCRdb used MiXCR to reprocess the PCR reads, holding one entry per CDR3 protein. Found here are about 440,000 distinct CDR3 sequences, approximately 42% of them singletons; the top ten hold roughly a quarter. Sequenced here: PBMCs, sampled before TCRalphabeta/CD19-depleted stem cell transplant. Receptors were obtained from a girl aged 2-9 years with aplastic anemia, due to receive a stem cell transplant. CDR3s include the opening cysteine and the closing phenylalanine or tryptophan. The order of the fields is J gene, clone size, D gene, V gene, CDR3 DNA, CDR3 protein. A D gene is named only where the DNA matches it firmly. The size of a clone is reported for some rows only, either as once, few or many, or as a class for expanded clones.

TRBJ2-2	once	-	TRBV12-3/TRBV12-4	TGTGCCAGCACGCGACGCGGGGAGCTGTTTTTT	CASTRRGELFF
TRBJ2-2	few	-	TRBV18	TGTGCCAGCTCAGCTCCGGGTAGGGGACTGAACACCGGGGAGCTGTTTTTT	CASSAPGRGLNTGELFF
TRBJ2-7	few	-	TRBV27	TGTGCCAGCAGTTATCCGGGCGGCGAGCAGTACTTC	CASSYPGGEQYF
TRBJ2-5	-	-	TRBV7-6	TGTGCCAGCAGTCCCTCCCGGACCCAGTACTTC	CASSPSRTQYF
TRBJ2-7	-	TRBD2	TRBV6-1	TGTGCCAGCAGGGGGGGGACCGACTACGAGCAGTACTTC	CASRGGTDYEQYF
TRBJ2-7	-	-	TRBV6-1	TGTGCCAGCACTGCCAAACCCCCCTTCTACGAGCAGTACTTC	CASTAKPPFYEQYF
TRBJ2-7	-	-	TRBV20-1	TGCAGTGTCAGGGGGGGCTACGAGCAGTACTTC	CSVRGGYEQYF
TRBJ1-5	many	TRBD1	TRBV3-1	TGTGCCAGCAGCCAAGATGGGACAGGGGCAGTCAATCAGCCCCAGCATTTT	CASSQDGTGAVNQPQHF
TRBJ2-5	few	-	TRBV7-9	TGTGCCAGCAGCCTAGATGGTAGAAGCCAAGAGACCCAGTACTTC	CASSLDGRSQETQYF
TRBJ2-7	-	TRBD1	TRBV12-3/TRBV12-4	TGTGCCAGCGCCATGAGACAGGGGGCGAGGAACGAGCAGTACTTC	CASAMRQGARNEQYF
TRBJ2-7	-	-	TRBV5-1	TGCGCCAGCAGCTTTAACGCCTACGAGCAGTACTTC	CASSFNAYEQYF
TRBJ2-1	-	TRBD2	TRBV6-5	TGTGCCAGCAGTTTGTCCACTAGCGGGTTTTACAATGAGCAGTTCTTC	CASSLSTSGFYNEQFF
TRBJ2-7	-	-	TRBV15	TGTGCCACCAGCAGGGACAGTCCTCAGTACTTC	CATSRDSPQYF
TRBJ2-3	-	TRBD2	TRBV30	TGTGCCTGGAGTCCACCACTAGCGCCAAGCACAGATACGCAGTATTTT	CAWSPPLAPSTDTQYF
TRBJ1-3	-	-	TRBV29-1	TGCAGCGTGAACCGACAGGAATACTCTGGAAACACCATATATTTT	CSVNRQEYSGNTIYF
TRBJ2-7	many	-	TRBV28	TGTGCCAGCAGCCCCGCTCTGGCCGAGCAGTACTTC	CASSPALAEQYF
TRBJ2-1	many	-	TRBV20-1	TGCAGTGCTCCCGGGGGAGCGAGGTCCTACAATGAGCAGTTCTTC	CSAPGGARSYNEQFF
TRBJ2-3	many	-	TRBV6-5	TGTGCCAGCAGTTACTTGAGAGCGGTCCCAGGACCAACAGATACGCAGTATTTT	CASSYLRAVPGPTDTQYF
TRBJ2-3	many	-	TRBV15	TGTGCCACCAGCGGATATCCTAGGACAGATACGCAGTATTTT	CATSGYPRTDTQYF
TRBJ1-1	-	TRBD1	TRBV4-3	TGCGCCAGCAGCCAAGTTAATACAGGGGGCTGGACTGAAGCTTTCTTT	CASSQVNTGGWTEAFF
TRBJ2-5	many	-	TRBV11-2	TGTGCCAGCAAAGGACAACAGGGTGCCCAAGAGACCCAGTACTTC	CASKGQQGAQETQYF
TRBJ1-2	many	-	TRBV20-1	TGCAGTGCTAACCAAGGGGCGTCTTATGTCTATGGCTACACCTTC	CSANQGASYVYGYTF
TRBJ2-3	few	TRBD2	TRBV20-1	TGCAGTGCTATGGCTAGCGGGATTAGTACGCAGTATTTT	CSAMASGISTQYF
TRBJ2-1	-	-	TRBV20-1	TGCAGTGCAACCCTCGCGCCTGTTGTCGAGCAGTTCTTC	CSATLAPVVEQFF
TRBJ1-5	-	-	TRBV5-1	TGCGCCAGCAGCTTGGTAGGAGATAGCACTCAGCCCCAGCATTTT	CASSLVGDSTQPQHF
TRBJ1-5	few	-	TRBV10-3	TGTGCCATCAGTGCAGGGATGGGTCAGCCCCAGCATTTT	CAISAGMGQPQHF
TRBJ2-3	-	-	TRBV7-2	TGTGCCAGCAGGTGGATCACAGATACGCAGTATTTT	CASRWITDTQYF
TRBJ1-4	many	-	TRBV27	TGTGCCAGTAGAGTCGGCGCGTTATATGAAAAACTGTTTTTT	CASRVGALYEKLFF
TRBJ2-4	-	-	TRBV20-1	TGCAGTGCTACCCTCCCCAGGGGCAAAAACATTCAGTACTTC	CSATLPRGKNIQYF
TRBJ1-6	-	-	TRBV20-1	TGCAGTGCTAGCCCCCGACCGGATTCACCCCTCCACTTT	CSASPRPDSPLHF
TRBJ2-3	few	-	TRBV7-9	TGTGCCAGCAGCCCAACCCCAGGTGATACGCAGTATTTT	CASSPTPGDTQYF
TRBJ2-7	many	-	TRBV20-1	TGCAGTGCTAGAGAAGGGGCAGATCCGTTGGAAGAGCAGTACTTC	CSAREGADPLEEQYF
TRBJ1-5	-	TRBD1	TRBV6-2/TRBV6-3	TGTGCCAGCAGTTACGCCTACAGGGGGATGAGCGGGAATCAGCCCCAGCATTTT	CASSYAYRGMSGNQPQHF
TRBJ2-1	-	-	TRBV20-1	TGCTGTGCTAGAGATCAAGCGGGCCGAAGCTCCTACAATGAGCAGTTCTTC	CCARDQAGRSSYNEQFF
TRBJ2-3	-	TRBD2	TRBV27	TGTGCCAGCAGATCCGGGACTATCCTTTCCACAGATACGCAGTATTTT	CASRSGTILSTDTQYF
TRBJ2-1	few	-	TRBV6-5	TGTGCCAGCAGTTACCTCAAGGGGGACCCGTGGAGCTCCTACAATGAGCAGTTCTTC	CASSYLKGDPWSSYNEQFF
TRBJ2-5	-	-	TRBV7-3	TGTGCCAGCAGCAGACCGCTTCGGCGGGGGACACTCCTAGGGACCCAGTACTTC	CASSRPLRRGTLLGTQYF